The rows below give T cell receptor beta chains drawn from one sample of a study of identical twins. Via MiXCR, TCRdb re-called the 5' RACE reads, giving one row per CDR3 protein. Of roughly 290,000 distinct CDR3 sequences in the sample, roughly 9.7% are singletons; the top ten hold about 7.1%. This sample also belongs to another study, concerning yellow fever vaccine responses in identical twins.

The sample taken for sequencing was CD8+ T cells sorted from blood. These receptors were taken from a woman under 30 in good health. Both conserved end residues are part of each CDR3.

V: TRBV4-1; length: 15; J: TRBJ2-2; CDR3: CASSQDSKGSGELFF
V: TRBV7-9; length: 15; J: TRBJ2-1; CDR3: CASSHPQGEGNEQFF
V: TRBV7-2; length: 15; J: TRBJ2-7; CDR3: CASRLAKSLSYEQYF
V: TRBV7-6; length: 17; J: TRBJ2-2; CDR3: CASSKLADGAITGELFF
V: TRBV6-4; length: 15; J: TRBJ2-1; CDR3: CASSETDGSLYEQFF
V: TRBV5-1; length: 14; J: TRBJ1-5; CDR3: CASTPFQGNQPQHF
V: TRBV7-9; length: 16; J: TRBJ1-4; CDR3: CASSFAQGATNEKLFF
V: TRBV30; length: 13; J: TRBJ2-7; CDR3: CAWRGGARYEQYF
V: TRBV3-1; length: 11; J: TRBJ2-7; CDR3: CASRQAAEQYF
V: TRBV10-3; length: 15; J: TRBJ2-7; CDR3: CAISGETSKGREQYF
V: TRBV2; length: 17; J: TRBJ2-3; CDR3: CASSVVAGGPVTDTQYF
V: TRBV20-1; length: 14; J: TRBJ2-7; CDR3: CSARPLATDYEQYF
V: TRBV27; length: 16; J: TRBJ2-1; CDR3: CASTPHFGKVQLEQFF
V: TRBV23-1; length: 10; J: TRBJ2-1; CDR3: CASNPVEQFF
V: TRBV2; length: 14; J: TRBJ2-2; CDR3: CASSPTGVAGELFF
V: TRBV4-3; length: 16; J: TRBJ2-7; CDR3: CASSQDTQGGAYEQYF
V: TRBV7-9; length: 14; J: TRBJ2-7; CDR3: CASSPRTGAHEQYF
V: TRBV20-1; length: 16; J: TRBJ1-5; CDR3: CSARTGHPYSNQPQHF
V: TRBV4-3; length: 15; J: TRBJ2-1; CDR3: CASSPGTGYHNEQFF
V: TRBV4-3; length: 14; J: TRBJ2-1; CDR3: CASSQFRENNEQFF